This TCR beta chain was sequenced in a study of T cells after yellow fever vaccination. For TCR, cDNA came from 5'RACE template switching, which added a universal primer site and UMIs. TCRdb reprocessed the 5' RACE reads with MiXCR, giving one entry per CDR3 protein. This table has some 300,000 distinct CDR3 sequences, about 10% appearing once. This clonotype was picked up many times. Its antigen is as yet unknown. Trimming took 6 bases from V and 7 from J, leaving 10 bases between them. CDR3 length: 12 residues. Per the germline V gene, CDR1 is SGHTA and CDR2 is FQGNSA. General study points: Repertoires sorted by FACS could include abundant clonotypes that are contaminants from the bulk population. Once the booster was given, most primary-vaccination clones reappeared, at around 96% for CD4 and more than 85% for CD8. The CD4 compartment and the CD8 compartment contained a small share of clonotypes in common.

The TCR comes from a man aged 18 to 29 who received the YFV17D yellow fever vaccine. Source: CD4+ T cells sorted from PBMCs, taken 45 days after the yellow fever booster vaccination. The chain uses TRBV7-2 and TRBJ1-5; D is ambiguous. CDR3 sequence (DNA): TGTGCCAGCAGTCATCCCGGCCAGCCCCAGCATTTT. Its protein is CASSHPGQPQHF.